The clone carrying this T cell receptor (beta chain) was recorded a few times. Seattle's enrolled individuals joined amid active infection and were then monitored longitudinally. This record belongs to a study of blood T cell repertoires in COVID-19. At the level of the study: Samples representing acute and convalescent COVID-19 were sourced from the United States, Italy and Spain.

Between the trimmed V and J ends, which lost 1 base and 4 bases, there was a span of 13 bases. The CDR3 contains 15 residues. The germline V gene encodes CDR1 MGHRA and CDR2 YSYEKL. The method was immunoSEQ multiplex PCR; TCRdb's version includes in-frame clones alone and lacks a portion of them. The sample yields roughly 160,000 clones, roughly 93% seen once. The TCR sequence derives from a man aged 18 to 35 with COVID-19, enrolled during active disease. Sequencing was performed on peripheral blood. The gene calls are TRBV4-1 and TRBJ1-2; D ambiguous. The CDR3 loop is CASSQVSGRSYGYTF. In DNA, the CDR3 is TGCGCCAGCAGCCAAGTTTCGGGTAGAAGCTATGGCTACACCTTC.